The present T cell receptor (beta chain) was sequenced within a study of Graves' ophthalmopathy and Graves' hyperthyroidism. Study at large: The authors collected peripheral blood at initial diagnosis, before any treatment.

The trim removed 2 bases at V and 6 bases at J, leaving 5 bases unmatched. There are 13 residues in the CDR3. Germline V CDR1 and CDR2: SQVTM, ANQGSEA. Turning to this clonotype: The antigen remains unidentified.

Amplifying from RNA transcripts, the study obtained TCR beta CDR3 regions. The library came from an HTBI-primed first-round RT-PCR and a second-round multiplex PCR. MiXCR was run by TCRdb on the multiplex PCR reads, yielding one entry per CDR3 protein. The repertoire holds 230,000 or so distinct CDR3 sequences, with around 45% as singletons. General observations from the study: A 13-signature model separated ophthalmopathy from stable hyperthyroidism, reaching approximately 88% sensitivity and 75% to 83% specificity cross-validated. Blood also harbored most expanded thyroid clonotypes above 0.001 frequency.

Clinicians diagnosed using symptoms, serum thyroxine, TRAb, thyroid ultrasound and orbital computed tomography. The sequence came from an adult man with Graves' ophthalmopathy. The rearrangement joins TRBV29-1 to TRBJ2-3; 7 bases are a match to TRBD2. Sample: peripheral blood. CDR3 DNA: TGCAGCGTTGAAATCCTAGCGGTGGATACGCAGTATTTT. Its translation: CSVEILAVDTQYF.